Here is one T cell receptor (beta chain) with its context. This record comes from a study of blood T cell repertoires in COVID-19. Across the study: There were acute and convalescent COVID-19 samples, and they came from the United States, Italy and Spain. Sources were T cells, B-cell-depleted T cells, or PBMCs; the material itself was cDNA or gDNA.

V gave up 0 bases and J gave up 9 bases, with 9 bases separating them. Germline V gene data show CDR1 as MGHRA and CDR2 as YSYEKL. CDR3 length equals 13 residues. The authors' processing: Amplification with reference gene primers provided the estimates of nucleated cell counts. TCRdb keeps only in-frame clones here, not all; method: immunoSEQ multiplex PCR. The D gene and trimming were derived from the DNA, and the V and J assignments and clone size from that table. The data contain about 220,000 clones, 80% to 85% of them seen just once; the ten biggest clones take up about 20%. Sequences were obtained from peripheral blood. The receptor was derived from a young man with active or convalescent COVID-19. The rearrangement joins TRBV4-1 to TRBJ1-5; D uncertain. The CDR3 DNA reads TGCGCCAGCAGCCAAGATTGGAGTTTGCCCCAGCATTTT. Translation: CASSQDWSLPQHF.